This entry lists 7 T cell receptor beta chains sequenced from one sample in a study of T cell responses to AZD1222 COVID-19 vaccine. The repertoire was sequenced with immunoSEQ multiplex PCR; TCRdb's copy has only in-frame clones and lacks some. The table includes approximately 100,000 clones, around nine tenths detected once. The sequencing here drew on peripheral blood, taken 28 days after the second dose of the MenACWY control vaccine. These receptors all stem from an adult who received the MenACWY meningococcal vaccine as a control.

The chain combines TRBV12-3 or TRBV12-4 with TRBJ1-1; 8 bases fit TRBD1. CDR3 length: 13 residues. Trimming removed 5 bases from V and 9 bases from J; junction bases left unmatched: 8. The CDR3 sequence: CASSLSGQGQAFF. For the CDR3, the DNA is TGTGCCAGCAGTCTCAGTGGACAGGGCCAAGCTTTCTTT.

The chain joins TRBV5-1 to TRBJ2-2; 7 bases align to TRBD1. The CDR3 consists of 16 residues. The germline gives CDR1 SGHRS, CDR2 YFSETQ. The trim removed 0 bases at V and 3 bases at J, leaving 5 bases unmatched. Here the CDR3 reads CASSLDRGTHTGELFF. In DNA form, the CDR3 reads TGCGCCAGCAGCTTGGACAGGGGTACCCACACCGGGGAGCTGTTTTTT.

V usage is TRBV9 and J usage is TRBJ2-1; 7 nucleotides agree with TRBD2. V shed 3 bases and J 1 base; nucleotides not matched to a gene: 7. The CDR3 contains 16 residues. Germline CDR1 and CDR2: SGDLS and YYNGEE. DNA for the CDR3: TGTGCCAGCAGCGCGACGGGGGGTAGTTCCTACAATGAGCAGTTCTTC. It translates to CASSATGGSSYNEQFF.

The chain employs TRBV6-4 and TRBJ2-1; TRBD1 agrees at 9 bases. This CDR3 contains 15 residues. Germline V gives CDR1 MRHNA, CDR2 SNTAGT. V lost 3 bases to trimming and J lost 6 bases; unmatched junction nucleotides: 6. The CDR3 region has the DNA TGTGCCAGCAGTGAGGTACAGGGGGCTGGCAATGAGCAGTTCTTC. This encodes CASSEVQGAGNEQFF.

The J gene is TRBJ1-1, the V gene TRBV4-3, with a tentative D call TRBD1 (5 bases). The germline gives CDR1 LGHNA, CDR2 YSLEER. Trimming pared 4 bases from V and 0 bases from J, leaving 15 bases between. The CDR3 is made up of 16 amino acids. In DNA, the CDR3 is TGCGCCAGCAGCCTTCAGTTCGCAGGGCTGAACACTGAAGCTTTCTTT. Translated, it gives CASSLQFAGLNTEAFF.

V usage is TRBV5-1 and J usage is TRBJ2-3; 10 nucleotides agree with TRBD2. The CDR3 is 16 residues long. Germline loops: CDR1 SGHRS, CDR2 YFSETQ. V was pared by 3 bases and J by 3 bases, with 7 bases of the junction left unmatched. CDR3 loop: CASSSTSGAKTDTQYF. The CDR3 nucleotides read TGCGCCAGCAGCTCTACTAGCGGGGCAAAAACAGATACGCAGTATTTT.

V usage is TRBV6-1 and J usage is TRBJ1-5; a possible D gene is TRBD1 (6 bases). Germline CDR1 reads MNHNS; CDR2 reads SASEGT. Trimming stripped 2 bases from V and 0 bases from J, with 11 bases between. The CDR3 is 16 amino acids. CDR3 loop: CASSEITGSSNQPQHF. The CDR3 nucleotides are TGTGCCAGCAGTGAAATAACAGGGTCTAGCAATCAGCCCCAGCATTTT.